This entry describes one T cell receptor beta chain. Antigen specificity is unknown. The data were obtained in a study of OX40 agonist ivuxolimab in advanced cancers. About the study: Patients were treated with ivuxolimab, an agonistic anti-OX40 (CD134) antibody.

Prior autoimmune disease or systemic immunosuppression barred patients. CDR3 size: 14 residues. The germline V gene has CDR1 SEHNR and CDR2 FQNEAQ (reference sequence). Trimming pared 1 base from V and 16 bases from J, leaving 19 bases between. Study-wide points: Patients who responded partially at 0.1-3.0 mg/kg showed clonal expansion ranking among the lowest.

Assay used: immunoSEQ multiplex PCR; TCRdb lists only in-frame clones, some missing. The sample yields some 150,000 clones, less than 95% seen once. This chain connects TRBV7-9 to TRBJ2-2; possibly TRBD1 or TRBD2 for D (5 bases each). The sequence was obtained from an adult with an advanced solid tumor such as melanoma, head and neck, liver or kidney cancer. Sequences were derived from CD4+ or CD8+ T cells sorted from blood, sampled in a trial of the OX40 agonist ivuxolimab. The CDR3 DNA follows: TGTGCCAGCAGCTTAGGGGTCGATGAGGGGAGAAGGTTTTTT. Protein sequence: CASSLGVDEGRRFF.